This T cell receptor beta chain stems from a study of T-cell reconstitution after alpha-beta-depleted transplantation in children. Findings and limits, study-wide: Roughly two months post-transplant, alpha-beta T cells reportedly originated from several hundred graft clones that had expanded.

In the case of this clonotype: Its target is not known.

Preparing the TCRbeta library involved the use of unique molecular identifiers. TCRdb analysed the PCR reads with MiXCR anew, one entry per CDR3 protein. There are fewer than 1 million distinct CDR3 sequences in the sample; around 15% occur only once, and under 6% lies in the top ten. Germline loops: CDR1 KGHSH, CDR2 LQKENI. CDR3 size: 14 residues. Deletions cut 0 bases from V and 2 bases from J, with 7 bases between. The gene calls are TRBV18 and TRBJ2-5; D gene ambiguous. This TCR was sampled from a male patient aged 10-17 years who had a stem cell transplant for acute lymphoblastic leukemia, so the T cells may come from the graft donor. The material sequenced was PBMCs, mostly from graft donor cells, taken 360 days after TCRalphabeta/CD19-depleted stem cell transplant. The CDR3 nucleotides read TGTGCCAGCTCACCACCCCCAGTACAAGAGACCCAGTACTTC. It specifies CASSPPPVQETQYF. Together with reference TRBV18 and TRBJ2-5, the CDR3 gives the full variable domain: NAGVMQNPRHLVRRRGQEARLRCSPMKGHSHVYWYRQLPEEGLKFMVYLQKENIIDESGMPKERFSAEFPKEGPSILRIQQVVRGDSAAYFCASSPPPVQETQYFGPGTRLLVL.